A selection of T cell receptor beta chains follows, all from one sample in a study of T-cell reconstitution after alpha-beta-depleted transplantation in children. MiXCR was run by TCRdb on the PCR reads, yielding one entry per CDR3 protein. The table records about 580,000 distinct CDR3 sequences, roughly 24% of them present only once. The source was PBMCs, mostly from graft donor cells, collected 360 days after TCRalphabeta/CD19-depleted stem cell transplant. Every receptor here comes from a boy in the first two years of life who had a stem cell transplant for acute myeloid leukemia, so the T cells may come from the graft donor. Both conserved end residues are part of each CDR3. A D gene is named only where the DNA matches it firmly. Expanded clones are given a class, and other clones once, few, many or no size at all.

TRBD1	few	TRBV6-5	15	TRBJ2-2	CASSYVGQGAGELFF	TGTGCCAGCAGTTACGTGGGACAGGGGGCCGGGGAGCTGTTTTTT
TRBD2	many	TRBV3-1	17	TRBJ2-1	CAEHPKPGTSGRAEQFF	TGTGCCGAGCACCCGAAACCCGGGACTAGCGGTCGGGCGGAGCAGTTCTTC
.	few	TRBV5-4	17	TRBJ2-1	CASSLFWATSSYNEQFF	TGTGCCAGCAGCTTGTTTTGGGCCACAAGCTCCTACAATGAGCAGTTCTTC
TRBD2	few	TRBV12-3/TRBV12-4	16	TRBJ2-3	CASSSQLAGPLDTQYF	TGTGCCAGCAGTTCCCAACTAGCGGGACCCCTAGATACGCAGTATTTT
TRBD2	.	TRBV7-2	14	TRBJ2-5	CASSARTRQETQYF	TGTGCCAGCAGCGCCCGGACTAGGCAAGAGACCCAGTACTTC
.	.	TRBV15	13	TRBJ2-3	CATSIREADTQYF	TGTGCCACCAGCATCAGGGAAGCAGATACGCAGTATTTT
.	many	TRBV20-1	16	TRBJ2-4	CSARGRQALAKNIQYF	TGCAGTGCTAGAGGGCGACAGGCACTAGCCAAAAACATTCAGTACTTC
TRBD1	.	TRBV13	14	TRBJ2-5	CASSLWGQQETQYF	TGTGCCAGCAGCTTATGGGGACAGCAAGAGACCCAGTACTTC
.	.	TRBV7-2	16	TRBJ1-2	CASSRPNTLANYGYTF	TGTGCCAGCAGCCGACCCAACACGTTAGCTAACTATGGCTACACCTTC
TRBD1	many	TRBV23-1	16	TRBJ2-5	CASSRPGTGRQETQYF	TGCGCCAGCAGTCGGCCCGGGACAGGGAGGCAAGAGACCCAGTACTTC
.	.	TRBV12-3/TRBV12-4	13	TRBJ1-1	CASSLAEGSRAFF	TGTGCCAGCAGTTTAGCGGAGGGGTCGCGGGCTTTCTTT
TRBD2	few	TRBV15	16	TRBJ2-5	CATSRRAGGTGETQYF	TGTGCCACCAGCAGGAGAGCGGGGGGGACGGGAGAGACCCAGTACTTC
TRBD1	.	TRBV9	17	TRBJ2-3	CASSARRTGVLADTQYF	TGTGCCAGCAGTGCCCGTCGAACAGGGGTGCTGGCAGATACGCAGTATTTT
TRBD1	.	TRBV15	17	TRBJ1-1	CATSGTLGQPANTEAFF	TGTGCCACCAGCGGCACCCTGGGACAGCCAGCGAACACTGAAGCTTTCTTT
TRBD2	.	TRBV20-1	14	TRBJ2-1	CSAVPSGEWDEQFF	TGCAGTGCTGTCCCTAGCGGCGAGTGGGATGAGCAGTTCTTC
.	.	TRBV21-1	18	TRBJ1-2	CASSKVRTGKWRRYGYTF	TGTGCCAGCAGCAAAGTTCGGACAGGGAAGTGGAGACGCTATGGCTACACCTTC
.	few	TRBV7-9	14	TRBJ1-5	CASSPSGHNQPQHF	TGTGCCAGCAGCCCTTCCGGGCACAATCAGCCCCAGCATTTT
TRBD2	few	TRBV6-1	14	TRBJ2-2	CASGGGDRTGELFF	TGTGCCAGCGGGGGGGGGGATCGCACCGGGGAGCTGTTTTTT
.	.	TRBV12-3/TRBV12-4	15	TRBJ1-5	CASSLGGGLDQPQHF	TGTGCCAGCAGTTTAGGCGGGGGTTTGGATCAGCCCCAGCATTTT
.	.	TRBV7-8	16	TRBJ2-7	CASSLEGTGGYYEQYF	TGTGCCAGCAGCTTAGAAGGGACCGGGGGCTACTACGAGCAGTACTTC
.	many	TRBV12-3/TRBV12-4	14	TRBJ1-5	CASSQRQDLQPQHF	TGTGCCAGCAGTCAAAGACAGGATCTTCAGCCCCAGCATTTT
.	.	TRBV7-2	13	TRBJ2-7	CASSPTQDHEQYF	TGTGCCAGCAGCCCGACTCAAGACCACGAGCAGTACTTC
.	.	TRBV4-2	15	TRBJ2-1	CASSQDSGFLDEQFF	TGTGCCAGCAGCCAAGATTCCGGCTTCTTGGATGAGCAGTTCTTC
TRBD1	once	TRBV5-6	16	TRBJ1-5	CASSRDGDSSNQPQHF	TGTGCCAGCTCCCGTGACGGGGACAGCTCTAATCAGCCCCAGCATTTT
.	.	TRBV18	16	TRBJ2-5	CASSPQGARDQETQYF	TGTGCCAGCTCACCACAAGGTGCTAGGGACCAAGAGACCCAGTACTTC
TRBD1	.	TRBV6-1	13	TRBJ2-1	CASSAQGAYEQFF	TGTGCCAGCAGTGCACAGGGGGCCTATGAGCAGTTCTTC
.	.	TRBV9	13	TRBJ1-1	CASSVMWNTEAFF	TGTGCCAGCAGCGTAATGTGGAACACTGAAGCTTTCTTT
.	few	TRBV12-3/TRBV12-4	15	TRBJ1-1	CASSPQGEVNTEAFF	TGTGCCAGCAGTCCCCAAGGGGAGGTGAACACTGAAGCTTTCTTT
.	.	TRBV6-5	19	TRBJ1-4	CASSYTPGLWAATNEKLFF	TGTGCCAGCAGTTACACCCCGGGACTGTGGGCTGCAACTAATGAAAAACTGTTTTTT
TRBD1	.	TRBV20-1	14	TRBJ2-2	CSASDRVGTGELFF	TGCAGTGCTAGTGACAGGGTGGGCACCGGGGAGCTGTTTTTT
TRBD2	once	TRBV4-2	17	TRBJ2-3	CASSQNLLAGGADTQYF	TGTGCCAGCAGCCAAAATCTACTAGCGGGGGGGGCAGATACGCAGTATTTT
.	many	TRBV10-3	16	TRBJ2-3	CAISESLVDFTDTQYF	TGTGCCATCAGTGAGTCGTTGGTAGACTTCACAGATACGCAGTATTTT
.	.	TRBV12-3/TRBV12-4	13	TRBJ1-5	CASSLGQDQPQHF	TGTGCCAGCAGTTTAGGACAGGATCAGCCCCAGCATTTT
.	.	TRBV5-4	13	TRBJ2-1	CASSIQGYNEQFF	TGTGCCAGCAGTATTCAGGGTTACAATGAGCAGTTCTTC
.	.	TRBV4-1	13	TRBJ1-1	CASSRVGPTEAFF	TGCGCCAGCAGCCGAGTGGGGCCGACTGAAGCTTTCTTT
TRBD2	once	TRBV6-1	15	TRBJ2-1	CASSPSGGAANEQFF	TGTGCCAGCAGCCCCAGCGGGGGGGCGGCCAATGAGCAGTTCTTC
TRBD1	few	TRBV20-1	14	TRBJ1-1	CSAELNRGNTEAFF	TGCAGTGCAGAGCTAAACAGGGGGAACACTGAAGCTTTCTTT
TRBD2	many	TRBV12-3/TRBV12-4	15	TRBJ2-7	CASSFTSGGAYEQYF	TGTGCCAGCAGTTTTACTAGCGGGGGGGCCTACGAGCAGTACTTC
.	.	TRBV9	15	TRBJ2-7	CASSVSGGIGYEQYF	TGTGCCAGCAGCGTAAGTGGCGGGATCGGCTACGAGCAGTACTTC
TRBD2	many	TRBV20-1	13	TRBJ2-1	CSAFSGGAPEQFF	TGCAGTGCGTTTAGCGGGGGGGCGCCCGAGCAGTTCTTC
.	few	TRBV7-9	12	TRBJ2-7	CASSTQSDEQYF	TGTGCCAGCAGCACTCAGAGCGACGAGCAGTACTTC
TRBD2	medium-sized	TRBV29-1	17	TRBJ2-2	CSVELAGGPLNTGELFF	TGCAGCGTTGAGCTAGCGGGGGGGCCCCTGAACACCGGGGAGCTGTTTTTT
.	many	TRBV7-2	15	TRBJ2-7	CASSLASGDPHEQYF	TGTGCCAGCAGCTTAGCGTCCGGGGATCCTCACGAGCAGTACTTC
.	few	TRBV4-3	14	TRBJ1-1	CASSQDQGYTEAFF	TGCGCCAGCAGCCAAGATCAAGGGTACACTGAAGCTTTCTTT
.	once	TRBV2	14	TRBJ2-2	CALRPSVNTGELFF	TGTGCCCTCAGGCCTTCAGTGAACACCGGGGAGCTGTTTTTT
.	few	TRBV6-1	13	TRBJ2-5	CASRDGVQETQYF	TGTGCCAGCAGGGATGGGGTCCAAGAGACCCAGTACTTC
.	.	TRBV5-1	15	TRBJ2-1	CASSPRDFPYNEQFF	TGCGCCAGCAGCCCCCGGGACTTCCCCTACAATGAGCAGTTCTTC
TRBD1	.	TRBV4-1	14	TRBJ1-5	CASSQETGFQPQHF	TGCGCCAGCAGCCAAGAGACAGGGTTTCAGCCCCAGCATTTT
TRBD1	.	TRBV4-3	16	TRBJ2-2	CASSQTTGVNTGELFF	TGCGCCAGCAGCCAGACGACAGGGGTGAACACCGGGGAGCTGTTTTTT
.	many	TRBV21-1	12	TRBJ2-3	CASSDHTDTQYF	TGTGCCAGCAGCGACCACACAGATACGCAGTATTTT
TRBD1	many	TRBV4-2	14	TRBJ1-2	CASSQGTGRSGYTF	TGTGCCAGCAGCCAAGGGACAGGGAGGAGCGGCTACACCTTC
.	many	TRBV5-1	12	TRBJ2-2	CASTPNTGELFF	TGCGCCAGCACCCCAAACACCGGGGAGCTGTTTTTT
.	few	TRBV12-3/TRBV12-4	13	TRBJ1-2	CASSSRQDYGYTF	TGTGCCAGCAGTTCTCGGCAGGACTATGGCTACACCTTC
.	few	TRBV21-1	13	TRBJ2-5	CASSNRAQETQYF	TGTGCCAGCAGCAACAGGGCCCAAGAGACCCAGTACTTC